The clone carrying this TCR beta chain was seen only a few times. Its matching antigen is unknown. V was clipped by 4 bases and J by 4 bases; unmatched bases: 6. This CDR3 spans 14 amino acids. Germline-derived CDR1 and CDR2 are SGDLS and YYNGEE. The TCR library protocol attached unique molecular identifiers to the individual cDNA molecules. TCRdb independently ran MiXCR on the 5' RACE reads; one entry per CDR3 protein. Seen here are roughly 58,000 distinct CDR3 sequences, around 12% observed once, and the top ten hold about 1.4%. This entry belongs to a study of early T cells in non-severe SARS-CoV-2 infection. Overall study findings and caveats: Missing private and CD4 specificities, VDJdb matching favored anti-spike CD8 responses.

This rearrangement joins TRBV9 to TRBJ2-5; the match to TRBD2 covers 8 bases. The source material was whole blood. The sequence derives from an adult who was a healthcare worker with PCR-confirmed SARS-CoV-2 infection or an uninfected control (not recorded which). CDR3 coding DNA: TGTGCCAGCAGCCCCCGGGGGGGCGGAGAGACCCAGTACTTC. Amino acid sequence: CASSPRGGGETQYF.